These 7 T cell receptor beta chains were sequenced from one sample in a study of T-cell memory formation after mild COVID-19. TCRdb ran MiXCR on the 5' RACE reads and lists one entry per CDR3 protein. The table records 400,000 to 550,000 distinct CDR3 sequences, approximately 25% of them present only once. Sequenced material: PBMCs or a T cell subset sorted from them (not recorded which). These TCRs come from an adult woman who had mild COVID-19 (a few samples of this study predate the infection). Cell type and time point are not known.

The chain has TRBV2 and TRBJ1-6; no reliable D call. The CDR3 sequence is 16 residues long. Trimming stripped 5 bases from V and 0 bases from J, with 11 bases between. Per the germline V gene, CDR1 is SNHLY and CDR2 is FYNNEI. The CDR3 DNA reads TGTGCCAGCAGTCCAAAACTGAGCTCCTATAATTCACCCCTCCACTTT. It codes for CASSPKLSSYNSPLHF.

This clonotype was counted a few times. The chain carries TRBV20-1 and TRBJ2-2, with 7 bases identical to TRBD2. The V segment lost 1 base and the J segment 2 bases; nucleotides outside the gene matches: 4. Germline loops: CDR1 DFQATT, CDR2 SNEGSKA (reference sequence). The CDR3 is 15 residues long. The CDR3 DNA reads TGCAGTGCTAGAGCCCCGGGACTAAACACCGGGGAGCTGTTTTTT. The encoded protein is CSARAPGLNTGELFF.

This CDR3 reads CASSVAVAGYNEQFF. The CDR3 DNA follows: TGTGCCAGCAGCGTAGCGGTAGCGGGGTACAATGAGCAGTTCTTC. V gene TRBV9 combines with J gene TRBJ2-1; 8 bases are a match to TRBD2. The J segment lost 4 bases and the V segment lost 0 bases, leaving 3 bases of the junction unmatched. CDR3 length equals 15 residues. Germline-derived CDR1 and CDR2 are SGDLS and YYNGEE.

This chain connects TRBV5-5 to TRBJ2-7; TRBD1 aligns across 10 bases. J was trimmed by 7 bases and V by 3 bases; bases with no gene match: 10. The CDR3 spans 15 residues. Germline-derived CDR1 and CDR2 are SGHKS and YYEKEE (reference sequence). In DNA, the CDR3 is TGTGCCAGCAGCTACCCCGGGACAGGGGCAGGAGAGCAGTACTTC. Translating it yields CASSYPGTGAGEQYF. The full variable domain, rest sourced from reference TRBV5-5 and TRBJ2-7, is DAGVTQSPTHLIKTRGQQVTLRCSPISGHKSVSWYQQVLGQGPQFIFQYYEKEERGRGNFPDRFSARQFPNYSSELNVNALLLGDSALYLCASSYPGTGAGEQYFGPGTRLTVT.

This clonotype was observed a few times. V usage is TRBV7-9 and J usage is TRBJ2-7; perhaps TRBD1 as D (6 bases). The germline V gene has CDR1 SEHNR and CDR2 FQNEAQ (reference sequence). This CDR3 has 13 residues. V was shortened by 7 bases and J by 3 bases, with 13 bases between the two germline ends. CDR3 residues: CASTWDTNYEQYF. The CDR3, as DNA: TGTGCCAGCACCTGGGACACGAACTACGAGCAGTACTTC.

The gene calls are TRBV4-3 and TRBJ2-1; possible D gene TRBD2, 7 bases. CDR1 is LGHNA and CDR2 is YSLEER in the germline V gene. CDR3 length: 13 residues. Trimming removed 5 bases at V and 10 bases at J, with 15 bases between. CDR3: CASSFGRRGEQFF. The CDR3 DNA follows: TGCGCCAGCAGCTTCGGGAGGAGGGGGGAGCAGTTCTTC.

J is TRBJ2-2 and V is TRBV20-1, with D possibly matching TRBD2 (5 bases). The CDR3 is made up of 17 amino acids. Germline lookup yields CDR1 DFQATT and CDR2 SNEGSKA (reference sequence). Trimming cost V 6 bases and J 0 bases, with 20 bases left between them. The CDR3 coding sequence is TGCAGTGCCAAGACTAAACCCGGACTGACGAACACCGGGGAGCTGTTTTTT. Protein sequence: CSAKTKPGLTNTGELFF.